The clone carrying this T cell receptor (beta chain) was seen a handful of times. Antigen: not known. RNA transcripts gave rise to amplified TCR beta CDR3 regions. Primed by the HTBI set, a first-round RT-PCR was run on the TCR CDR3. MiXCR was run by TCRdb on the multiplex PCR reads, yielding one entry per CDR3 protein. The sample has more than 300,000 distinct CDR3 sequences; about a sixth are singletons. The entry originates in a study of T cells in Graves' hyperthyroidism and ophthalmopathy. Trimming removed 7 bases from V and 4 bases from J, with 7 bases in between. Germline V gives CDR1 MDHEN, CDR2 SYDVKM. The CDR3 runs 11 residues. Patients with uncontrolled infections, other autoimmune diseases, pregnancy or lactation were excluded. The diagnostic basis comprised clinical symptoms, serum thyroxine and TRAb, thyroid ultrasound and orbital computed tomography. Study-level results: Separating ophthalmopathy from stable hyperthyroidism was achieved by a 13 V-J model.

This rearrangement joins TRBV28 to TRBJ2-5; no definite D call. The TCR was taken from a woman younger than 45 with Graves' hyperthyroidism that later progressed to Graves' ophthalmopathy. What was sequenced was blood. The CDR3 bases are TGTGCCAGCAACGACCGAGAGACCCAGTACTTC. Translating it yields CASNDRETQYF. Based on the CDR3 plus reference TRBV28 and TRBJ2-5, the full variable domain is DVKVTQSSRYLVKRTGEKVFLECVQDMDHENMFWYRQDPGLGLRLIYFSYDVKMKEKGDIPEGYSVSREKKERFSLILESASTNQTSMYLCASNDRETQYFGPGTRLLVL.